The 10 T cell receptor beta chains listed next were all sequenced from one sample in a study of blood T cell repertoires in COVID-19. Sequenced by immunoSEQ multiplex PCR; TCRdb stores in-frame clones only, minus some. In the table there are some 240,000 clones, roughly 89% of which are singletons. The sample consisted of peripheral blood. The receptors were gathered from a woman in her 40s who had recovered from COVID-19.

In DNA form, the CDR3 reads TGTGCCAGCAGTTTTGGCGGAAATCAGCCCCAGCATTTT. Translated, it gives CASSFGGNQPQHF. The chain uses TRBV27 and TRBJ1-5; D is uncertain. Trimming shortened V by 3 bases and J by 4 bases, and 7 bases separated the two germline ends. There are 13 residues in the CDR3. The germline V gene has CDR1 MNHEY and CDR2 SMNVEV (reference sequence).

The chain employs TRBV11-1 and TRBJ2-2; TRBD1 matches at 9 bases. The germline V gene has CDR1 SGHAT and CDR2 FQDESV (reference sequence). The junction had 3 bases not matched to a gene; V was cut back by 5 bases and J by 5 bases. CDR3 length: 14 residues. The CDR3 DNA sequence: TGTGCCAGCAGCCCAGGACAGGGGACCGGGGAGCTGTTTTTT. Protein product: CASSPGQGTGELFF.

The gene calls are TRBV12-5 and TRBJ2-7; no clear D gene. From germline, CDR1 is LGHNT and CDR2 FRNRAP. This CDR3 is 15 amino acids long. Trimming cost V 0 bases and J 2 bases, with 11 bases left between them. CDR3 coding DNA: TGTGCTAGTGGTTTGGTTGAGGCACCGACCTACGAGCAGTACGTC. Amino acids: CASGLVEAPTYEQYV.

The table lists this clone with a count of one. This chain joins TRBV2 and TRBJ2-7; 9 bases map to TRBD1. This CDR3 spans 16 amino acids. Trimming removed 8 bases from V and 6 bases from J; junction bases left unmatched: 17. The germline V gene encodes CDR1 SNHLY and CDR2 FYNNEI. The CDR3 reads CASGGGQGQGISEQYF. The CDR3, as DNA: TGTGCCAGCGGAGGGGGTCAGGGACAGGGAATTTCCGAGCAGTACTTC.

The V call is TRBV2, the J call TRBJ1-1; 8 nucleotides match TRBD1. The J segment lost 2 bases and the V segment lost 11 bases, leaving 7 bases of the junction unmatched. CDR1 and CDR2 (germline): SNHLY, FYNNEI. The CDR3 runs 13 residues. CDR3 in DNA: TGTGCCCTGGGACAGGACGGTAACACTGAAGCTTTCTTT. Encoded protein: CALGQDGNTEAFF.

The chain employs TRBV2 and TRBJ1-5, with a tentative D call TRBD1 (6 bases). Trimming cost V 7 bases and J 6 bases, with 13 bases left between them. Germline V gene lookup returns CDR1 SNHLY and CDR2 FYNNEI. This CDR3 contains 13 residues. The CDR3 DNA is TGTGCCAGCAACAGGGACGTAGGTCAGCCCCAGCATTTT. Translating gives CASNRDVGQPQHF.

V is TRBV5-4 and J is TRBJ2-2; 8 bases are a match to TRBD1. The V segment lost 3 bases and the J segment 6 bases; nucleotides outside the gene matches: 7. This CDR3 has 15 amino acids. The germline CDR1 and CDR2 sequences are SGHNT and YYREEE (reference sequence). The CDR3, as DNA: TGTGCCAGCAGCTCCGATATACAGGGGGCCGGGGAGCTGTTTTTT. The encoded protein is CASSSDIQGAGELFF.

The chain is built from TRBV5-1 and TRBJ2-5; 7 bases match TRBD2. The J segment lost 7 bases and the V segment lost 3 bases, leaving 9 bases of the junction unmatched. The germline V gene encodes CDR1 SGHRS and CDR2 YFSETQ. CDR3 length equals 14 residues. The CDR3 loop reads CASSSLAGEGTQYF. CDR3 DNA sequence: TGCGCCAGCAGCTCTTTGGCGGGAGAGGGGACCCAGTACTTC.

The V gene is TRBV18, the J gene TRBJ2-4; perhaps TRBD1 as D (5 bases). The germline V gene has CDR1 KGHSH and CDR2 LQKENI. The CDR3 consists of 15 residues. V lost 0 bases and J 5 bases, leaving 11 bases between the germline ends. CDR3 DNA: TGTGCCAGCTCACCACCGGCAGGGCTGCAAAACATTCAGTACTTC. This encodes CASSPPAGLQNIQYF.

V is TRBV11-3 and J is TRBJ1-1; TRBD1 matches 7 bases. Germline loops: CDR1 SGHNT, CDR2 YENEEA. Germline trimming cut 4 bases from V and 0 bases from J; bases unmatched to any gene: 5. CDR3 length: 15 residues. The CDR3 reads CASSSGQRLNTEAFF. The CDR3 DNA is TGTGCCAGCAGCTCGGGACAGCGATTGAACACTGAAGCTTTCTTT.